Here is one T cell receptor (beta chain) with its context. This entry comes from a study of regulatory T cells in long-lasting Graves disease. To make TCR beta libraries, researchers used iRepertoire HTBI primers and Arm-PCR of CDR3 regions. In TCRdb, the multiplex PCR reads were re-called with MiXCR into one record per CDR3 protein. The repertoire consists of around 450,000 distinct CDR3 sequences, with about 22% occurring once and the leading ten covering roughly 7.1%. Germline values: CDR1 SQVTM, CDR2 ANQGSEA. With 5 bases clipped from V and 1 base from J, the junction kept 16 bases outside the gene matches. CDR3 length equals 17 residues. The time point denotes: persistent/refractory GD, antithyroid drugs over 5 years with positive TRAb. The authors made the TCR library using RNA they extracted from PBMCs. Roughly 9.3 milliliters of peripheral blood were taken and placed in EDTA tubes.

This material consisted of peripheral blood mononuclear cells (PBMCs), taken when the disease was refractory, from a patient treated with antithyroid drugs. The sequence derives from a female donor with Graves disease. The chain recombines TRBV29-1 with TRBJ1-1; 7 bases align to TRBD1. CDR3 residues: CSVKRTGSLITNTEAFF. CDR3 bases: TGCAGCGTTAAGAGGACAGGTTCCCTTATAACGAACACTGAAGCTTTCTTT.